A single sample is the source of the 9 T cell receptor beta chains below, sequenced in a study of blood T cell repertoires in COVID-19. TCRdb's copy holds only in-frame clones and misses some; the assay was immunoSEQ multiplex PCR. The sample contains more than 95,000 clones, about 93% of which appear only once. Sequenced sample: peripheral blood. Every receptor here comes from a man aged 45 to 65 with COVID-19, enrolled during active disease.

This chain joins TRBV28 and TRBJ2-3, with D possibly being TRBD2 (5 bases). Germline V gene lookup returns CDR1 MDHEN and CDR2 SYDVKM. The CDR3 runs to 15 residues. V was pared by 6 bases and J by 3 bases, with 16 bases between. The CDR3 protein is CASSPSDRGTDTQYF. In nucleotides, the CDR3 is TGTGCCAGCAGCCCGTCGGATAGAGGGACAGATACGCAGTATTTT.

V is TRBV4-2 and J is TRBJ1-4; D unclear. Germline V gene data show CDR1 as LGHNA and CDR2 as YNFKEQ. The CDR3 is 15 amino acids. V lost 4 bases, J lost 2 bases, and 11 bases lay in between. For the CDR3, the DNA is TGTGCCAGCAGCCTTCTGAGGGAGACTAATGAAAAACTGTTTTTT. Amino acid sequence: CASSLLRETNEKLFF.

V usage is TRBV19 and J usage is TRBJ1-4; no clear D. CDR3 length: 14 amino acids. CDR1 is LNHDA and CDR2 is SQIVND in the germline V gene (reference sequence). Trimming took off 6 bases at V and 0 bases at J, with 8 bases between the two ends. The DNA of the CDR3 is TGTGCCAGTAGCATCGACACAACTAATGAAAAACTGTTTTTT. This encodes CASSIDTTNEKLFF.

The chain has TRBV19 and TRBJ2-1; tentatively, D is TRBD1 (5 bases). Germline V gives CDR1 LNHDA, CDR2 SQIVND (reference sequence). This CDR3 comprises 13 residues. V shed 6 bases and J shed 4 bases, with 10 bases lying between them. CDR3 in amino acids: CASSPQGYNEQFF. In DNA, the CDR3 is TGTGCCAGTAGCCCTCAGGGATACAATGAGCAGTTCTTC.

This clone was picked up one time. V gene TRBV10-3 combines with J gene TRBJ2-2; TRBD2 might be the D (6 bases). CDR1 is ENHRY and CDR2 is SYGVKD in the germline V gene. Trimming cost V 2 bases and J 4 bases, with 8 bases left between them. This CDR3 spans 14 amino acids. CDR3 nucleotides: TGTGCCATCAGTGAGGTTAGCGGCACCGGGGAGCTGTTTTTT. This translates into CAISEVSGTGELFF.

The rearrangement joins TRBV7-9 to TRBJ2-1, with TRBD1 matching over 9 bases. The ends lost 4 bases at V and 3 bases at J; junction bases unmatched: 7. This CDR3 comprises 16 residues. CDR1 SEHNR and CDR2 FQNEAQ come from the germline V gene (reference sequence). Here the CDR3 reads CASSSLDRGDYNEQFF. As DNA, the CDR3 is TGTGCCAGCAGCTCGTTGGACAGGGGCGACTACAATGAGCAGTTCTTC.

The chain links TRBV5-6 to TRBJ1-1; D gene unclear. Trimming removed 0 bases at V and 11 bases at J, with 11 bases between. CDR1 and CDR2 (germline): SGHDT, YYEEEE. The CDR3 contains 12 residues. DNA for the CDR3: TGTGCCAGCAGCTTGGCCCAGAGCGATGCTTTCTTT. Translated: CASSLAQSDAFF. Using reference TRBV5-6 and TRBJ1-1 for the parts outside the CDR3, the full variable domain is DAGVTQSPTHLIKTRGQQVTLRCSPKSGHDTVSWYQQALGQGPQFIFQYYEEEERQRGNFPDRFSGHQFPNYSSELNVNALLLGDSALYLCASSLAQSDAFFGQGTRLTVV.

V usage is TRBV21-1 and J usage is TRBJ2-1; the table names TRBD2, a call not compared with the DNA. TRBV21-1 is recorded as a pseudogene. The CDR3 extends over 13 amino acids. This chain's CDR3 is CASSRGTFNEQFF. In DNA, the CDR3 is TGTGCCAGCAGCAGGGGGACTTTTAATGAGCAGTTCTTC.

CDR3 DNA sequence: TGTGCCAGCTCGACAGGTTCCTACGAGCAGTACTTC. Its protein is CASSTGSYEQYF. This chain uses TRBV2 with TRBJ2-7; weak D call: TRBD1 (6 bases). Germline V gene data show CDR1 as SNHLY and CDR2 as FYNNEI. Trimming pared 8 bases from V and 1 base from J, leaving 9 bases between. The CDR3 consists of 12 residues.